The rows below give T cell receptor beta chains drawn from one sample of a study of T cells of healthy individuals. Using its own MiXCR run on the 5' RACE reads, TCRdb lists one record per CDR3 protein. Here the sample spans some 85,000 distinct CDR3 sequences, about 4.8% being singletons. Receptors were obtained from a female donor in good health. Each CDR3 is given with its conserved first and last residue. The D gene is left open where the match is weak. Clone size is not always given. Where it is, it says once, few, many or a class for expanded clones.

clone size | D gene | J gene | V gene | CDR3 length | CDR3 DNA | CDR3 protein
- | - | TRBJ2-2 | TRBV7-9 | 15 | TGTGCCAGCAGGGATGGGGACCGCGGGGCCGGGGAGCTGTTTTTT | CASRDGDRGAGELFF
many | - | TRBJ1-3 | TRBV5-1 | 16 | TGCGCCAGCAGCTTGGAAGGCGGGGGGCCTGGAAACACCATATATTTT | CASSLEGGGPGNTIYF
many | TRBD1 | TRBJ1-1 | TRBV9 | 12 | TGTGCCAGCAGCCCTTACAGGGGCGAGGCTTTCTTT | CASSPYRGEAFF
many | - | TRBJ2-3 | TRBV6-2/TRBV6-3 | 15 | TGTGCCAGCAGTTACTCTAACTCCTACCCCGATACGCAGTATTTT | CASSYSNSYPDTQYF
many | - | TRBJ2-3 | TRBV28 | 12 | TGTGCCATTCAAGGCACGGCAGATACGCAGTATTTT | CAIQGTADTQYF
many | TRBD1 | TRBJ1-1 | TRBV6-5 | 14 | TGTGCCAGCAGATGGACAGGGGAGGCCACTGAAGCTTTCTTT | CASRWTGEATEAFF
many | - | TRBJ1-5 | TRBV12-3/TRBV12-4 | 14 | TGTGCCAGCAGAACCGGGGTTGGCAATCAGCCCCAGCATTTT | CASRTGVGNQPQHF
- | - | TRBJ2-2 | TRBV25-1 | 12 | TGTGCCAGCAGTGAATTAGCCGGGGAGCTGTTTTTT | CASSELAGELFF
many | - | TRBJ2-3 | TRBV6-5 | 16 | TGTGCCAGCAGTTACGCCTTCGGACTGAGCACAGATACGCAGTATTTT | CASSYAFGLSTDTQYF
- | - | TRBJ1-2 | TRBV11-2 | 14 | TGTGCCAGCAGCTTTAAGCCCTCTGTCTATGGCTACACCTTC | CASSFKPSVYGYTF
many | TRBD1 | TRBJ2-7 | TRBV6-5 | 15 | TGTGCCAGCTCCCCGGAGGGGACAGGGTTTAGCGAGCAGTACTTC | CASSPEGTGFSEQYF
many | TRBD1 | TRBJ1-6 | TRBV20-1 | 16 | TGCAGTGCTAGAGCTACAGGGGCCCTCTATAATTCACCCCTCCACTTT | CSARATGALYNSPLHF
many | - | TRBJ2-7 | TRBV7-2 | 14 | TGTGCCAGCAGCCCACGGGTCGGGGCGGGGGAGCAGTACTTC | CASSPRVGAGEQYF
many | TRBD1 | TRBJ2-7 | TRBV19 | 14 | TGTGCCAGTAGTCCAGGACAGGGGGCGGGCGAGCAGTACTTC | CASSPGQGAGEQYF
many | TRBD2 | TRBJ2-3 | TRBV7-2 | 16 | TGTGCCAGCAGCTTTCCAAGCGGGAGGGCCACAGATACGCAGTATTTT | CASSFPSGRATDTQYF
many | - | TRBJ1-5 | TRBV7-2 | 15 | TGTGCCAGCAGCTTAGCACAGAATAGCAATCAGCCCCAGCATTTT | CASSLAQNSNQPQHF
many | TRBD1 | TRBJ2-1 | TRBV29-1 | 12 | TGCAGCGTCGACACCCCCGGGACAGGACAGTTCTTC | CSVDTPGTGQFF
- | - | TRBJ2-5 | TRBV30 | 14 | TGTGCCTGGTCCACCGGTACATTATCGAAGACCCAGTACTTC | CAWSTGTLSKTQYF
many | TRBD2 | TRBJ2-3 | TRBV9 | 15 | TGTGCCAGCAGCGTAAGTGCGGGAGGCAGAGATACGCAGTATTTT | CASSVSAGGRDTQYF
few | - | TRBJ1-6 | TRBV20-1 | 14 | TGCAGTGCTCGTATTAAAAACACGAATTCACCCCTCCACTTT | CSARIKNTNSPLHF
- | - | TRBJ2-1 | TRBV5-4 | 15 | TGTGCCAGCAGCTTGATTGGGACTGGAAATAATGAGCAGTTCTTC | CASSLIGTGNNEQFF
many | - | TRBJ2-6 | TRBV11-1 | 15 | TGTGCCAGCAGCCCCACGGGCTCTGGGGCCAACGTCCTGACTTTC | CASSPTGSGANVLTF
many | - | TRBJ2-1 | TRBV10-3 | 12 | TGTGCCATCAGTGAACAAGGGAATGAGCAGTTCTTC | CAISEQGNEQFF
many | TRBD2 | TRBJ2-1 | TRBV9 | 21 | TGTGCCAGCAGCGTAGCTACGGGGAGTGGAGCGGGAGGGAGCTCCTACAATGAGCAGTTCTTC | CASSVATGSGAGGSSYNEQFF
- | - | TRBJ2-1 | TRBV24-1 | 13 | TGTGCCACCAGTGATTTGGCTAGCCGAGAGCAGTTCTTC | CATSDLASREQFF
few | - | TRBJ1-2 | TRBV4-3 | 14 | TGCGCCAGCAGCCAGTCCCACACTAGCTATGGCTACACCTTC | CASSQSHTSYGYTF
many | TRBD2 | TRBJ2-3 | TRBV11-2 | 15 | TGTGCCAGCAGCTTAGGCGGGAGGGCCGTAGATACGCAGTATTTT | CASSLGGRAVDTQYF
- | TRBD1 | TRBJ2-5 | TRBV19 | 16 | TGTGCCAGTAGTATTCGGGCCGGGACAGGGTTAGAGACCCAGTACTTC | CASSIRAGTGLETQYF
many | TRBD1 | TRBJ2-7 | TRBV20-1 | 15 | TGCAGTGCTACACCCCTCGGGACAGACCAGGGAGAGCAGTACTTC | CSATPLGTDQGEQYF
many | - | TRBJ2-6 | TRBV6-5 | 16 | TGTGCCAGCAGTTACGAGGGAACTACCGGGGCCAACGTCCTGACTTTC | CASSYEGTTGANVLTF
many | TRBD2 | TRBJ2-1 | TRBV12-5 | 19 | TGTGCTAGTGGCCGTCATCGGTCTAGCGGAAACCTCTCCTACAATGAGCAGTTCTTC | CASGRHRSSGNLSYNEQFF
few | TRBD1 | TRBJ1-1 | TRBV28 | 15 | TGTGCCAGCAGACTTCGACAGGGGCGGTACACTGAAGCTTTCTTT | CASRLRQGRYTEAFF
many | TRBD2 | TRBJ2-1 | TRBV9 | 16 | TGTGCCAGCAGCCAAGGGGGTAGCGGGGGTTACAATGAGCAGTTCTTC | CASSQGGSGGYNEQFF
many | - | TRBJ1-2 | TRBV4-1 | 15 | TGCGCCAGCAGCCAAGCGGACCAACCTACCTATGGCTACACCTTC | CASSQADQPTYGYTF
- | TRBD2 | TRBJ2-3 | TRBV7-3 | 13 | TGTGCCAGCAGCTCGGGGGGGGTAGATACGCAGTATTTT | CASSSGGVDTQYF
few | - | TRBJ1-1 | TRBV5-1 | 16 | TGCGCCAGCAGCTCAGGCGAGAGAACTCAGGACACTGAAGCTTTCTTT | CASSSGERTQDTEAFF
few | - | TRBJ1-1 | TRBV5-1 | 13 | TGCGCCAGCAGCGGGGGATTGGGGACTGAAGCTTTCTTT | CASSGGLGTEAFF
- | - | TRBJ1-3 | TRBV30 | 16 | TGTGCCTGGAGTCCCAGAACATCCTCCTCTGGAAACACCATATATTTT | CAWSPRTSSSGNTIYF
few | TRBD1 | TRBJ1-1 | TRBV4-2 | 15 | TGTGCCAGCAGCCAAGAGCGACAGGGAAAGACTGAAGCTTTCTTT | CASSQERQGKTEAFF
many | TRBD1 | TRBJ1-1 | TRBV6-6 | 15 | TGTGCCAGCACCCCAAGGACAGGGATGAACACTGAAGCTTTCTTT | CASTPRTGMNTEAFF
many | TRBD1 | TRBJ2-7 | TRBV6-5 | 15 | TGTGCCAGCAGTTTTTCCGGGACAGGGAAGGCCGAGCAGTACTTC | CASSFSGTGKAEQYF
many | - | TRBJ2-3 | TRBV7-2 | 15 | TGTGCCAGCAGTCACCAGGTGGGGGCGGCGGATACGCAGTATTTT | CASSHQVGAADTQYF
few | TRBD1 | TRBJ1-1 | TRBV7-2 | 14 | TGTGCCAGCAGCCTGGGACAGGGGTTCGCTGAAGCTTTCTTT | CASSLGQGFAEAFF
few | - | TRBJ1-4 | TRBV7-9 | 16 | TGTGCCAGCAGCTTAATTAGGGGAGCAACTAATGAAAAACTGTTTTTT | CASSLIRGATNEKLFF
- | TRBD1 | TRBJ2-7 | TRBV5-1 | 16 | TGCGCCAGCAGCTTGGGACAGGGGGCCCGGTCCTACGAGCAGTACTTC | CASSLGQGARSYEQYF
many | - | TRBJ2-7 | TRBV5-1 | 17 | TGCGCCAGCAGCTTGAACCCCTACTTTGAGAAGGACTACGAGCAGTACTTC | CASSLNPYFEKDYEQYF
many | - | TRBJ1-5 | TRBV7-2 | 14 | TGTGCCAGCAGCTTACGTAGGGGTGGTCAGCCCCAGCATTTT | CASSLRRGGQPQHF
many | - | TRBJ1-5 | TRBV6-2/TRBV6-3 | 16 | TGTGCCAGCAGTCAAGATAAGATAGGTGGCAATCAGCCCCAGCATTTT | CASSQDKIGGNQPQHF
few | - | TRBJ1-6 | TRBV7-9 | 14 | TGTGCCAGCAGCTTACAGGGTTCTAATTCACCCCTCCACTTT | CASSLQGSNSPLHF
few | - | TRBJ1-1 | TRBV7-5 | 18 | - | CISVPEAVIWLVGTEAFF
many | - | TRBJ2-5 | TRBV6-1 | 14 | TGTGCCAGCAGTCCAGACAGGACCCAAGAGACCCAGTACTTC | CASSPDRTQETQYF
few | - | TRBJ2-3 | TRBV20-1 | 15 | TGCAGTGCTAGAAAAGTCGGAGAACGGACAGATACGCAGTATTTT | CSARKVGERTDTQYF